This T cell receptor beta chain originates from a study of patients and donors after allogeneic stem cell transplantation. This clonotype was recorded at least ten times. TCRdb reprocessed the RT-PCR reads via MiXCR and lists one record per CDR3 protein. The sample contains about 230,000 distinct CDR3 sequences, roughly 15% of which appear only once. V lost 0 bases to trimming and J lost 7 bases, with 17 bases between them. CDR3 length: 16 residues. Germline lookup yields CDR1 MGHRA and CDR2 YSYEKL. The chain links TRBV4-1 to TRBJ2-3; perhaps D is TRBD1 or TRBD2 (5 bases each). The material sequenced was blood, either unsorted or a sorted T cell fraction (not recorded which). The clonotype comes from a human donor who was either an allogeneic HSCT recipient or a stem cell or donor lymphocyte infusion donor (not recorded which). It is not recorded whose cells these are; they may come from a transplant donor. CDR3 loop: CASSQESARGGYTQYF. The CDR3 nucleotides read TGCGCCAGCAGCCAAGAGTCGGCCCGGGGCGGATATACGCAGTATTTT.